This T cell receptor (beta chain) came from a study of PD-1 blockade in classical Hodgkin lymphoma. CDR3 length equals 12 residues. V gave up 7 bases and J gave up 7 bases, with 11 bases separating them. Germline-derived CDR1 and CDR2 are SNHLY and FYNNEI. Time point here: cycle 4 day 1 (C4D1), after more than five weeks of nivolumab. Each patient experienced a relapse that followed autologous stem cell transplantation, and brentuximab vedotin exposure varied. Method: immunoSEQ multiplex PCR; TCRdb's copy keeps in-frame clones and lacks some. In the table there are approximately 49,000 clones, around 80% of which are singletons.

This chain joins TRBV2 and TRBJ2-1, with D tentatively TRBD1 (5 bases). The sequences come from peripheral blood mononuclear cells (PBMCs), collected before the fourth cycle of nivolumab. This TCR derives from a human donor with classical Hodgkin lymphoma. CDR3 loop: CASNRQRNEQFF. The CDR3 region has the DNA TGTGCCAGCAACAGACAGAGAAATGAGCAGTTCTTC. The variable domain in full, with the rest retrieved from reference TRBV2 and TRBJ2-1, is EPEVTQTPSHQVTQMGQEVILRCVPISNHLYFYWYRQILGQKVEFLVSFYNNEISEKSEIFDDQFSVERPDGSNFTLKIRSTKLEDSAMYFCASNRQRNEQFFGPGTRLTVL.